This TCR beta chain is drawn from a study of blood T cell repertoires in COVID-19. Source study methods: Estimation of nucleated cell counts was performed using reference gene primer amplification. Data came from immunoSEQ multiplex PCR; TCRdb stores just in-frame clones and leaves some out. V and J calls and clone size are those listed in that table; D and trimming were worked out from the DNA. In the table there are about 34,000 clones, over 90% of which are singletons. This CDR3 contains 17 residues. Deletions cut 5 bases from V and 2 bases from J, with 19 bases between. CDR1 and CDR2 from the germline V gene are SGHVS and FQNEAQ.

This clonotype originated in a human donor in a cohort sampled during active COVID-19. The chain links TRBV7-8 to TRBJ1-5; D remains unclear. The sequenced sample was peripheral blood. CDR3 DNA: TGTGCCAGCAGCGCCGGGAGACGGAGCCCCCGCAATCAGCCCCAGCATTTT. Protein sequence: CASSAGRRSPRNQPQHF.